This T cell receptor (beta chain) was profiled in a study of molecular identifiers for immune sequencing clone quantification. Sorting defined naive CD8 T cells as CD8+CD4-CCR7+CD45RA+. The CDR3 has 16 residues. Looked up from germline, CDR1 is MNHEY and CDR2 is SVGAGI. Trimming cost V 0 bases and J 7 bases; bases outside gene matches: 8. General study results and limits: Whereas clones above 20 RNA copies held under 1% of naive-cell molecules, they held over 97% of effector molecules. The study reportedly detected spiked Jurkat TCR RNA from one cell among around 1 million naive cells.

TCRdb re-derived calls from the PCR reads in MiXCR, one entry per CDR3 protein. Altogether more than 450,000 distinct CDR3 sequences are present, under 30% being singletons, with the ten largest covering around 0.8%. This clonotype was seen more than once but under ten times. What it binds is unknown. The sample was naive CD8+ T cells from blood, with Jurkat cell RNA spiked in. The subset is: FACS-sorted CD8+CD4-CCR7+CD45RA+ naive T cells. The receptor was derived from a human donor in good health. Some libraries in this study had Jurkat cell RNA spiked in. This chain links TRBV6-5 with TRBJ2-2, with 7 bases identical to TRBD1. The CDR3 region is CASSYSPQGVNGELFF. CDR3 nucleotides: TGTGCCAGCAGTTACTCTCCGCAGGGGGTCAACGGGGAGCTGTTTTTT.